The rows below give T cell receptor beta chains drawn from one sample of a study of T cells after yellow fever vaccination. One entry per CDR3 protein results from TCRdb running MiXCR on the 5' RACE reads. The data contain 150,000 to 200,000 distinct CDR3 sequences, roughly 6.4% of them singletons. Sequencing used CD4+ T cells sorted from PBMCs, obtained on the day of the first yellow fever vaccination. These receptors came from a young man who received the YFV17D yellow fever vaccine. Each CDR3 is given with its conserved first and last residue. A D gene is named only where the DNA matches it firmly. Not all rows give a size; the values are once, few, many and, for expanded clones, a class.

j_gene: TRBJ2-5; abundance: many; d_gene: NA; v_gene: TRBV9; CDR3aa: CASSPPSSETQYF; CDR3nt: TGTGCCAGCAGCCCCCCCTCCAGCGAGACCCAGTACTTC
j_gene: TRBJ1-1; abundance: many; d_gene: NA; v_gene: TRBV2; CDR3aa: CASTRGSEAFF; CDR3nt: TGTGCCAGCACGAGGGGTTCTGAAGCTTTCTTT
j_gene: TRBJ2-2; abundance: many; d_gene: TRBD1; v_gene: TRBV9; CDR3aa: CASSTRDSPFGELFF; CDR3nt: TGTGCCAGCAGCACCCGGGACAGTCCCTTCGGGGAGCTGTTTTTT
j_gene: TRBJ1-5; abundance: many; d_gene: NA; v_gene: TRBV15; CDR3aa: CATSRPPLQGIGQPQHF; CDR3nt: TGTGCCACCAGCCGACCCCCCCTACAGGGAATAGGTCAGCCCCAGCATTTT
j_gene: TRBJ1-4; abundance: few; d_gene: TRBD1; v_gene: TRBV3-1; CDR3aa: CASSQADRLNEKLFF; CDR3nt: TGTGCCAGCAGCCAAGCGGACAGGCTTAATGAAAAACTGTTTTTT
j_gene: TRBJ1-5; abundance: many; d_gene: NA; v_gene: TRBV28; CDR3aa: CASTWGSHQPQHF; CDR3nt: TGTGCCAGCACCTGGGGCAGTCATCAGCCCCAGCATTTT
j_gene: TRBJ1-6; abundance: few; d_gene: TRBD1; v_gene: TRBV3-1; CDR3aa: CASSQSGTGGSYNSPLHF; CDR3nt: TGTGCCAGCAGCCAATCCGGGACAGGAGGTTCCTATAATTCACCCCTCCACTTT
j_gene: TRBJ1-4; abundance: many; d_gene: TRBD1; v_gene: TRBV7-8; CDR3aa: CASSQLGQVNEKLFF; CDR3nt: TGTGCCAGCAGCCAATTGGGACAGGTTAATGAAAAACTGTTTTTT
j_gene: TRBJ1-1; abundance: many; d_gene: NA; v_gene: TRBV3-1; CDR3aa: CASSQGFLAVNTEAFF; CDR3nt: TGTGCCAGCAGCCAAGGGTTTCTGGCGGTAAACACTGAAGCTTTCTTT
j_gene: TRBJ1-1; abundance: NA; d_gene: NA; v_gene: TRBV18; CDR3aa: CASSPVGQGMNTEAFF; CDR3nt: TGTGCCAGCTCACCAGTTGGCCAGGGCATGAACACTGAAGCTTTCTTT
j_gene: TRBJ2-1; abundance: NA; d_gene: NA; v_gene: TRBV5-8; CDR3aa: CASSLFEEQFF; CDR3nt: TGTGCCAGCAGCTTGTTTGAGGAGCAGTTCTTC
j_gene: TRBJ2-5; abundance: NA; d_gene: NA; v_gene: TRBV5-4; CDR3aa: CASSVTGLETQYF; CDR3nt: TGTGCCAGCAGCGTTACAGGGCTTGAGACCCAGTACTTC
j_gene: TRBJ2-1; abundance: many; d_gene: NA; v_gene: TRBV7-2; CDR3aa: CASRVRIGADEQFF; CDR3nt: TGTGCCAGCAGGGTCCGAATTGGGGCGGATGAGCAGTTCTTC
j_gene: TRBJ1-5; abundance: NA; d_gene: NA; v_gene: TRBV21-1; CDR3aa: CASSYGTGNNQPQHF; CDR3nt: TGTGCCAGCAGCTACGGGACAGGGAATAATCAGCCCCAGCATTTT
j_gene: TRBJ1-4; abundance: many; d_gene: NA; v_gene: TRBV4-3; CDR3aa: CASSLSAGQPLRGVFKLFF; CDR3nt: TGCGCCAGCAGCCTCTCGGCAGGCCAGCCTCTGCGGGGGGTATTCAAACTGTTTTTT
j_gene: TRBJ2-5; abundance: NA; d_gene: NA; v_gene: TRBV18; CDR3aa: CASSTQGRETQYF; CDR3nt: TGTGCCAGCTCAACACAGGGACGAGAGACCCAGTACTTC
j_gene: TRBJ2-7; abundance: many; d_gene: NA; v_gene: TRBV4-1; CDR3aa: CASSGDSYEQYF; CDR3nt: TGCGCCAGCAGCGGAGACAGCTACGAGCAGTACTTC